Below, one T cell receptor beta chain is given with its context. Antigen: not known. The data stem from a study of graft-versus-host responses after intestinal transplantation. Profiling relied on immunoSEQ multiplex PCR, and the TCRdb table lists in-frame clones only, not all of them. The data hold approximately 89,000 clones, with roughly 92% observed a single time. The length of the CDR3 is 16 residues. V gave up 0 bases and J gave up 0 bases, with 9 bases separating them. Germline V gene data show CDR1 as MGHRA and CDR2 as YSYEKL. The starting material was unstimulated CD4+ T cells sorted from spleen or lymph node cells, obtained before intestinal transplant. The clonotype comes from a human donor who received an intestinal transplant. V usage is TRBV4-1 and J usage is TRBJ1-5; no definite D call. This CDR3 is CASSQDWANSNQPQHF. The CDR3 nucleotides read TGCGCCAGCAGCCAAGATTGGGCGAATAGCAATCAGCCCCAGCATTTT.